This T cell receptor (beta chain) came from a study of blood T cell repertoires in COVID-19. Sequenced by immunoSEQ multiplex PCR; TCRdb stores in-frame clones only, minus some. This sample has more than 150,000 clones, with around 84% found just once. The length of the CDR3 is 20 residues. V trimming: 0 bases; J trimming: 0 bases; junction bases outside the gene matches: 14. Germline CDR1 is SGHRS and CDR2 is YFSETQ. The receptor's source is a man aged 30 to 45 with active or convalescent COVID-19. The V gene is TRBV5-1, the J gene TRBJ1-1; 10 bases align to TRBD1. The sequencing sample was made of peripheral blood. CDR3 region: CASSLAEDRGIIGMNTEAFF. The CDR3 nucleotides are TGCGCCAGCAGCTTGGCCGAGGACAGGGGGATAATTGGCATGAACACTGAAGCTTTCTTT. The full variable domain, with the rest looked up from reference TRBV5-1 and TRBJ1-1, is KAGVTQTPRYLIKTRGQQVTLSCSPISGHRSVSWYQQTPGQGLQFLFEYFSETQRNKGNFPGRFSGRQFSNSRSEMNVSTLELGDSALYLCASSLAEDRGIIGMNTEAFFGQGTRLTVV.